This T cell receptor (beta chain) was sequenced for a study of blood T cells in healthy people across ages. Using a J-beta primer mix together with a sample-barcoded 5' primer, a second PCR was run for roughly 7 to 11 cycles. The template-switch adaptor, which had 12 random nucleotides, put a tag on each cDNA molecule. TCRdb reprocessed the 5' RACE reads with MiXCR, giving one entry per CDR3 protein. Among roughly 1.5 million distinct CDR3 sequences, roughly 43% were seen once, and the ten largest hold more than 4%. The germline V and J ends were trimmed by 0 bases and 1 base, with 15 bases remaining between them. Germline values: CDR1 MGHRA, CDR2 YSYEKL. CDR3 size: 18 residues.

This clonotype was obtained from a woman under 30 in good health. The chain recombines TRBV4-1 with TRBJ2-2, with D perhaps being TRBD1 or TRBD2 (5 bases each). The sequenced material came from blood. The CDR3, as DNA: TGCGCCAGCAGCCAAGACCCTGGGTGGGGGAAGAACACCGGGGAGCTGTTTTTT. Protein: CASSQDPGWGKNTGELFF.